The subject of this entry is one TCR beta chain. Germline V gene data show CDR1 as SGHVS and CDR2 as FNYEAQ. The V end was cut by 3 bases, the J end by 0 bases, with 9 bases between. The CDR3 has 15 amino acids. Profiling relied on immunoSEQ multiplex PCR, and the TCRdb table lists in-frame clones only, not all of them. The table lists 50,000 to 65,000 clones, 75% to 90% of them singletons. The sample originates from a study of blood T cell repertoires in COVID-19. Study background: The samples span acute and convalescent COVID-19 from the United States, Italy and Spain. PBMCs, B-cell-depleted T cells, or T cells were the source of the cDNA or gDNA that made up the material.

Sequencing was performed on peripheral blood. This clonotype originated in a human donor in a cohort sampled during active COVID-19. The V call is TRBV7-6, the J call TRBJ2-1; D ambiguous. This chain's CDR3 is CASSFTSNSYNEQFF. CDR3 nucleotide sequence: TGTGCCAGCAGCTTTACAAGTAACTCCTACAATGAGCAGTTCTTC.